This T cell receptor (beta chain) is drawn from a study of human T cells and chemical hapten exposure. Study information: Slight differences in pooled library volume were the main source of varying TCR yields across samples.

There are a few counts of this clonotype. The antigen is not known. Library preparation tagged each individual cDNA molecule with a unique molecular identifier. Original handling: Around 91,000 TCRs per sample was the median, with a range of roughly 23,224 to 690,600. Each CDR3 protein is one row after TCRdb ran MiXCR on the RACE reads. TCRdb's processing, not the study's, gives the V and J calls here. The table records roughly 120,000 distinct CDR3 sequences, approximately 10% of them present only once. This sample's time point: healthy volunteer bleed at 2 weeks. Unfractionated whole blood was the source of the extracted total RNA. Germline V gene sequence: CDR1 MNHEY, CDR2 SVGEGT. The V end lost 7 bases, the J end lost 0 bases, and 13 bases lay between the germline ends. The CDR3 contains 15 residues. Notes on the study in general: With DPC sensitization, TCRs exceeding 1 in 1000 frequency showed no change.

The chain joins TRBV6-2 or TRBV6-3 to TRBJ1-5; perhaps TRBD1 as D (6 bases). The TCR originated in a male donor in good health. Some clones in this sample may be carry-over from other donors' samples. Material for sequencing was whole blood. The CDR3 coding sequence is TGTGCCAGCACCAGGACAGCTTATAGCAATCAGCCCCAGCATTTT. Amino acids: CASTRTAYSNQPQHF.